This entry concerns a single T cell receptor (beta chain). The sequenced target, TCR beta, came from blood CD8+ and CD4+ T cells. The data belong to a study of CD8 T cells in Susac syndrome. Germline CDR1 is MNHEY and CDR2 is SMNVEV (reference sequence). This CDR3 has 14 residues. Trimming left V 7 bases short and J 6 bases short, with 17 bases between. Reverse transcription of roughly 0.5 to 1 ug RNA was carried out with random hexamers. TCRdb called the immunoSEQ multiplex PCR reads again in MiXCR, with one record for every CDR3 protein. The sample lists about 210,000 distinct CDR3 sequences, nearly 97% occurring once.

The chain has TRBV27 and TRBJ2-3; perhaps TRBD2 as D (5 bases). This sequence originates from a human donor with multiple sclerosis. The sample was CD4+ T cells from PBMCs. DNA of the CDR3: TGTGCCAGCACTCCACGCCGGGGAGATGATACGCAGTATTTT. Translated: CASTPRRGDDTQYF.